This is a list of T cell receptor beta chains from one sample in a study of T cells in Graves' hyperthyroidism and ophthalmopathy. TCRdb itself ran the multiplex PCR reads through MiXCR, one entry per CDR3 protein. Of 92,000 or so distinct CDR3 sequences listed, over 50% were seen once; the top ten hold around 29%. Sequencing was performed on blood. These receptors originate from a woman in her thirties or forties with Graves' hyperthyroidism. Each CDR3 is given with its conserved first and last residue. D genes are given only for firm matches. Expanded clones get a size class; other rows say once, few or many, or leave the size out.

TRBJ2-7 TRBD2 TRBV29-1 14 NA TGCAGCGTTGAAGGCGGGAGCCTCTCCTACGAGCAGTACTTC CSVEGGSLSYEQYF
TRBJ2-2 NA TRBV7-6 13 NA TGTGCCAGCAAACCTGGGGGGACAGGGGAGCTGTTTTTT CASKPGGTGELFF
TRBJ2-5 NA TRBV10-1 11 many TGCGCCAGCAAGCTAATGACAGTCCAGTACTTC CASKLMTVQYF
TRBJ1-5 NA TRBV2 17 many TGTGCCAGCAGTTTACAGGCGGGAAGAGGACACAATCAGCCCCAGCATTTT CASSLQAGRGHNQPQHF
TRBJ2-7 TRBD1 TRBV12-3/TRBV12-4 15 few TGTGCCAGCAGTTTGGGACAGGGGATCGGGCACGAGCAGTACTTC CASSLGQGIGHEQYF
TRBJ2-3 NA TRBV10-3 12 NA TGTGCCATCAGGGGCCCCACAGATACGCAGTATTTT CAIRGPTDTQYF
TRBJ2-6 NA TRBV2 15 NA TGTGCCAGCAGTGAACTGGCCTCTGGGGCCAACGTCCTGACTTTC CASSELASGANVLTF
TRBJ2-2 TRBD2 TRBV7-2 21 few TGTGCCAGCAGTTACTTGCGTCGGCCTAGCGGAATTGACGCGAACACCGGGGAGCTGTTTTTT CASSYLRRPSGIDANTGELFF
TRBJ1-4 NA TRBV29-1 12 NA TGCAGCTTAGATACAGCTAATGAAAAACTGTTTTTT CSLDTANEKLFF
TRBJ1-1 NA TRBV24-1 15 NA TGTGCCACCAGTGCGAATGGGGGGTGGAACACTGAAGCTTTCTTT CATSANGGWNTEAFF
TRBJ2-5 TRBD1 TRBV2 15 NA TGTGCCAGCAGTCCAAGGACAGGGGGAGGAGAGACCCAGTACTTC CASSPRTGGGETQYF
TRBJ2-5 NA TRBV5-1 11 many TGTGCCAGCAGCTTTCAAGAGACCCAGTACTTC CASSFQETQYF
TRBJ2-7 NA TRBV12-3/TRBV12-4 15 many TGTGCCAGCAGTTTAGCGCCAACGGCGGCCTACGAGCAGTACTTC CASSLAPTAAYEQYF
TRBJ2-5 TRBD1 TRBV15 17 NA TGTGCCACCAGCAGTGCTAGACCGGGACAGGCAACAGAGACCCAGTACTTC CATSSARPGQATETQYF
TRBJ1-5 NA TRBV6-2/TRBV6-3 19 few TGTGCCAGCAGTTACTCCGTTGTTGAGGACACAGGATTCAATCAGCCCCAGCATTTT CASSYSVVEDTGFNQPQHF
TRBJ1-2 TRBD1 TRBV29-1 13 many TGCAGCGTTGGCTCAGGGGGGAACTATGGCTACACCTTC CSVGSGGNYGYTF
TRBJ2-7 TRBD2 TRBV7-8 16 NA TGTGCCAGCAGCTTGGGCGGTAGCGGGAGGGCCTACGAGCAGTACTTC CASSLGGSGRAYEQYF